These 17 T cell receptor beta chains share one sample of origin, sequenced in a study of CD8 T cells in cerebrospinal fluid in Alzheimer's disease (dated by TCRdb to the early 2020s). The library was built by means of 10x single-cell sequencing. Sequencing used a NextSeq 550. TCRdb reprocessed the reads, so every CDR3 protein sequence counts as one entry and DNA is not shown. The sample table holds 710 or so distinct CDR3 sequences. The biggest ten clones account for less than 40% of the sample. Sequencing used cerebrospinal fluid. The receptors here all came from a human donor with Alzheimer's disease.

This clonotype is medium-sized by frequency. The rearrangement joins TRBV20-1 to TRBJ2-2. This CDR3 is 14 amino acids long. Germline V gives CDR1 DFQATT, CDR2 SNEGSKA (reference sequence). The CDR3 loop is CSAPDKKSPGELFF.

V usage is TRBV29-1 and J usage is TRBJ1-1; TCRdb lists TRBD1, though no DNA is available to test this call. Per germline, CDR1 SQVTM and CDR2 ANQGSEA. The CDR3 has 13 amino acids. The CDR3 here is CSALGGPNTEAFF.

This chain links TRBV20-1 with TRBJ1-6; TCRdb proposes TRBD1, but this gene call is untestable without DNA. The CDR3 has 13 residues. Per germline, CDR1 DFQATT and CDR2 SNEGSKA (reference sequence). Here the CDR3 reads CSASRDDNSPLHF.

By frequency, this clonotype registers medium-sized (0.01 to 0.1%). The chain joins TRBV27 to TRBJ2-7; there is no DNA to check the TCRdb D call of TRBD1. Per the germline V gene, CDR1 is MNHEY and CDR2 is SMNVEV (reference sequence). The CDR3 extends over 19 amino acids. The CDR3 sequence is CASSVPGQGALIRAYEQYF.

The J gene is TRBJ2-3, the V gene TRBV5-1; with no DNA, the TCRdb D assignment of TRBD2 cannot be verified. The CDR3 length is 15 residues. The germline CDR1 and CDR2 sequences are SGHRS and YFSETQ. Here the CDR3 reads CASSGGTSGGDTQYF.

This clonotype ranks as medium-sized in terms of frequency. The chain recombines TRBV7-2 with TRBJ2-1; the D gene TCRdb calls, TRBD2, cannot be checked with no DNA. Germline V CDR1 and CDR2: SGHTA, FQGNSA. The CDR3 length is 15 residues. CDR3 sequence: CASSLAGLPHNEQFF.

The J gene is TRBJ1-2, the V gene TRBV3-1; as DNA is missing, the TRBD1 call by TCRdb cannot be tested. Germline CDR1 LGHDT, CDR2 YNNKEL (reference sequence). The length of the CDR3 is 15 residues. The CDR3 protein is CASTSRTGVLYGYTF.

This clonotype is classed as large by frequency. The chain has TRBV7-2 and TRBJ2-6; TCRdb picks TRBD2, but there is no DNA to check that call. CDR1 is SGHTA, CDR2 FQGNSA, per germline. This CDR3 has 17 residues. CDR3 sequence: CASSLPPLAVGANVLTF.

This chain joins TRBV5-4 and TRBJ2-7; TCRdb names TRBD1, which stays unverified in the absence of DNA. Germline V CDR1 and CDR2: SGHNT, YYREEE (reference sequence). This CDR3 has 15 residues. The CDR3 sequence: CASSLAGTGAHEQYF.

V usage is TRBV7-3 and J usage is TRBJ2-3; TCRdb gives TRBD1 as the D gene, but with no DNA this cannot be confirmed. There are 13 residues in the CDR3. Germline V gene lookup returns CDR1 SGHTA and CDR2 FQGTGA. CDR3 amino acids: CASSTQGTDTQYF. Using reference TRBV7-3 and TRBJ2-3 for the parts outside the CDR3, the full variable domain is GAGVSQTPSNKVTEKGKYVELRCDPISGHTALYWYRQSLGQGPEFLIYFQGTGAADDSGLPNDRFFAVRPEGSVSTLKIQRTERGDSAVYLCASSTQGTDTQYFGPGTRLTVL.

The V and J genes are TRBV6-6 and TRBJ1-1; absent DNA, TCRdb's TRBD1 call cannot be checked. The CDR3 totals 13 residues. The germline CDR1 and CDR2 sequences are MNHNY and SVGAGI (reference sequence). The CDR3 here is CASMRGLGTEAFF.

This clonotype counts as medium-sized by frequency. V gene TRBV5-1 combines with J gene TRBJ2-1; lacking DNA, the TRBD1 call made by TCRdb goes unchecked. The CDR3 is 14 residues long. Germline lookup yields CDR1 SGHRS and CDR2 YFSETQ. CDR3 residues: CASSLIRADNEQFF.

Judged by frequency, this clonotype is large. The chain employs TRBV6-1 and TRBJ1-1. The CDR3 runs 12 residues. The germline V gene encodes CDR1 MNHNS and CDR2 SASEGT. The CDR3 is CASSQDEDGAFF.

The V gene is TRBV6-5, the J gene TRBJ2-6; TCRdb's D gene call, TRBD1, goes unchecked for lack of DNA. The germline CDR1 and CDR2 sequences are MNHEY and SVGAGI. The CDR3 length is 19 residues. CDR3: CASSLRGDRGLSGANVLTF.

Considering frequency, this clonotype is medium-sized. The rearrangement uses TRBV3-1 and TRBJ2-5. In germline, CDR1 is LGHDT, CDR2 YNNKEL (reference sequence). The CDR3 is 13 amino acids. CDR3 protein: CASSQVDGETQYF.

The rearrangement links TRBV5-1 to TRBJ2-3; TCRdb outputs TRBD2, but without DNA this stays unchecked. CDR1 is SGHRS and CDR2 is YFSETQ in the germline V gene. The CDR3 is 17 residues long. The CDR3 here is CASSPPGLVSSADTQYF.

By frequency, this clonotype registers medium-sized. J is TRBJ1-2 and V is TRBV16; lacking DNA, the TRBD1 call made by TCRdb goes unchecked. The CDR3 length is 15 residues. The germline V gene has CDR1 KGHSY and CDR2 FQNENV. The CDR3 reads CASSQRTDILYGYTF.